This is a list of T cell receptor beta chains from one sample in a study of vaccination and CD4 T cells after COVID-19. TCRdb re-called the PCR reads with MiXCR, one entry per CDR3 protein. The sample has roughly 18,000 distinct CDR3 sequences, 53% seen once; the top ten hold roughly a sixth. Their recognized antigens are unknown. This specimen was CD4+ T cells from blood, cultured in vitro, taken before SARS-CoV-2 vaccination. These receptors all stem from a human donor who had recovered from COVID-19. Each CDR3 is given with its conserved first and last residue. Fields, in order: D gene, clone size, V gene, J gene, CDR3 DNA, CDR3 protein. A D gene is named only where the DNA matches it firmly. Where a row states a size, it is once, few, many or the class of an expanded clone; other rows omit it.

.	few	TRBV19	TRBJ1-1	TGTGCCAGTAGTCTAAAAAGGGACACTGAAGCTTTCTTT	CASSLKRDTEAFF
TRBD1	few	TRBV6-2/TRBV6-3	TRBJ2-1	TGTGCCACGAGTACCGCAGGGGGTCGGGATGAGCAGTTCTTC	CATSTAGGRDEQFF
TRBD1	.	TRBV6-1	TRBJ1-5	TGTGCCAGCAGTCCCCTGACAGGGACATATAGCAATCAGCCCCAGCATTTT	CASSPLTGTYSNQPQHF
.	.	TRBV19	TRBJ1-2	TGTGCCAGTAGTATTAGTGGAGGTAACTATGGCTACACCTTC	CASSISGGNYGYTF
TRBD1	.	TRBV2	TRBJ1-3	TGTGCCAGCAGTGAAGATCAGGGGGCGGCTGGAAACACCATATATTTT	CASSEDQGAAGNTIYF
TRBD1	.	TRBV7-6	TRBJ1-5	TGTGCCAGCAGCTTAGGTCCCCGGGACAGGGTCTACCAGCCCCAGCATTTT	CASSLGPRDRVYQPQHF
.	few	TRBV7-2	TRBJ1-1	TGTGCCAGCAGCCGGGTGCCGAACACTGAAGCTTTCTTT	CASSRVPNTEAFF
TRBD1	few	TRBV27	TRBJ1-1	TGTGCCAGCAGTTTCATAGACAGGGGGGGGAACACTGAAGCTTTCTTT	CASSFIDRGGNTEAFF
.	.	TRBV18	TRBJ1-5	TGTGCCAGCTCACCGTTGGGGGCACAGCCCCAGCATTTT	CASSPLGAQPQHF
.	.	TRBV28	TRBJ1-5	TGTGCCAGCAGTAGGGCCCGGGGCTATAGCAATCAGCCCCAGCATTTT	CASSRARGYSNQPQHF
.	once	TRBV19	TRBJ2-1	TGTGCCAGTAGTATTTTCGGTAAAAATGAGCAGTTCTTC	CASSIFGKNEQFF
TRBD1	.	TRBV19	TRBJ1-5	TGTGCCAGTAGTTCGGGACAGCCGGTCTTGAGAAGTAATCAGCCCCAGCATTTT	CASSSGQPVLRSNQPQHF
TRBD1	.	TRBV28	TRBJ1-6	TGTGCCAGCCACATGACAGGACAGGGTAATTCACCCCTCCACTTT	CASHMTGQGNSPLHF
.	few	TRBV2	TRBJ1-1	TGTGCCAGCAGTGCCGGGAGCGCTAATAGGGAAGCTTTCTTT	CASSAGSANREAFF
TRBD1	few	TRBV7-9	TRBJ2-7	TGTGCCAGCAGCCCCAACATTAGGGGGCCCTACGAGCAGTACTTC	CASSPNIRGPYEQYF
TRBD1	.	TRBV19	TRBJ2-2	TGTGCCAGCAGTATTAGGGGGCGCGGCGGGGAGCTGTTTTTT	CASSIRGRGGELFF
.	.	TRBV7-9	TRBJ1-2	TGTGCCAGCAGTATAAATTCCCTCGGCGGGGGCTACACCTTC	CASSINSLGGGYTF
.	.	TRBV11-3	TRBJ2-4	TGTGCCAGCAGCTTCCACACGGACATTCAGTACTTC	CASSFHTDIQYF
TRBD2	.	TRBV5-4	TRBJ2-7	TGTGCCAGCAGCTTGGAAGGACTAGCGGGAGTCGAGCAGTACTTC	CASSLEGLAGVEQYF